This note documents a single TCR beta chain sequence. Germline values: CDR1 SGHTA, CDR2 FQGTGA. Trimming at V came to 5 bases and at J to 3 bases, leaving 9 bases not matched to a gene. This CDR3 has 15 amino acids. Enrollment of patients from Seattle took place during active infection, with longitudinal follow-up. This sample was taken from a study of blood T cell repertoires in COVID-19. For the study at large: COVID-19 samples, acute and convalescent, were from the United States, Italy and Spain.

Original processing notes: Amplification of reference gene primers provided the estimated nucleated cell counts. Method: immunoSEQ multiplex PCR; TCRdb's copy keeps in-frame clones and lacks some. For V, J and clone size, that table is used; D and trimming come from the DNA. The table records roughly 280,000 clones, around nine tenths of them present only once. V usage is TRBV7-3 and J usage is TRBJ1-1; 7 positions match TRBD1. This clonotype originated in a woman aged 30 to 39 with COVID-19, enrolled during active disease. Sequencing used peripheral blood. Here the CDR3 DNA reads TGTGCCAGCAGCCCGGGACAGACTTTTCACACTGAAGCTTTCTTT. Protein sequence: CASSPGQTFHTEAFF. Variable domain in full (rest from reference TRBV7-3 and TRBJ1-1): GAGVSQTPSNKVTEKGKYVELRCDPISGHTALYWYRQSLGQGPEFLIYFQGTGAADDSGLPNDRFFAVRPEGSVSTLKIQRTERGDSAVYLCASSPGQTFHTEAFFGQGTRLTVV.